This is a list of T cell receptor beta chains from one sample in a study of graft-versus-host responses after intestinal transplantation. Sequenced by immunoSEQ multiplex PCR; TCRdb stores in-frame clones only, minus some. The sample contains about 130,000 clones, over 85% of which appear only once. These TCRs are of unknown antigen specificity. The material was unstimulated CD4+ T cells sorted from spleen or lymph node cells, obtained before intestinal transplant. The origin of the receptors is a human donor who received an intestinal transplant. Both conserved end residues are part of each CDR3. D genes are given only for firm matches. Only some rows state a clone size, as once, few, many or a class for expanded clones.

D gene: TRBD2
clone size: .
V gene: TRBV5-8
J gene: TRBJ2-3
CDR3 DNA: TGTGCCAGCAGCTTGGTTAGCGGGGGCAGGACAGATACGCAGTATTTT
CDR3 protein: CASSLVSGGRTDTQYF

D gene: .
clone size: .
V gene: TRBV5-1
J gene: TRBJ1-3
CDR3 DNA: TGCGCCAGCAGTCTGGGGCCCTCTCTCTCTGGAAACACCATATATTTT
CDR3 protein: CASSLGPSLSGNTIYF

D gene: .
clone size: few
V gene: TRBV10-3
J gene: TRBJ2-7
CDR3 DNA: TGTGCCTCCTCAGGAGCCCGAGGGTCCTACGAGCAGTACTTC
CDR3 protein: CASSGARGSYEQYF

D gene: TRBD2
clone size: .
V gene: TRBV27
J gene: TRBJ2-5
CDR3 DNA: TGTGCCAGCGGCCGGACTAGCGGCCGTCAAGAGACCCAGTACTTC
CDR3 protein: CASGRTSGRQETQYF

D gene: .
clone size: .
V gene: TRBV10-1
J gene: TRBJ2-5
CDR3 DNA: TGCGCCAGCAGTAGAGGGCCGCAAGAGACCCAGTACTTC
CDR3 protein: CASSRGPQETQYF

D gene: TRBD2
clone size: once
V gene: TRBV6-5
J gene: TRBJ2-7
CDR3 DNA: TGTGCCAGCATGCCGGGGGGGGGTAAAACGAGCGAGCAGTACTTC
CDR3 protein: CASMPGGGKTSEQYF

D gene: .
clone size: few
V gene: TRBV5-1
J gene: TRBJ1-5
CDR3 DNA: TGCGCCAGCAGCTTGGGGGTCAATCAGCCCCAGCATTTT
CDR3 protein: CASSLGVNQPQHF

D gene: .
clone size: .
V gene: TRBV6-4
J gene: TRBJ1-6
CDR3 DNA: TGTGCCAGCAGTGGGAATATTAATTCACCCCTCCACTTT
CDR3 protein: CASSGNINSPLHF

D gene: .
clone size: .
V gene: TRBV7-9
J gene: TRBJ2-5
CDR3 DNA: TGTGCCAGCAGCTCACAAGAGACCCAGTACTTC
CDR3 protein: CASSSQETQYF

D gene: .
clone size: .
V gene: TRBV5-4
J gene: TRBJ2-7
CDR3 DNA: TGTGCCAGCAGCTTGATGGCGGTCAGCTCCTACGAGCAGTACTTC
CDR3 protein: CASSLMAVSSYEQYF

D gene: .
clone size: .
V gene: TRBV18
J gene: TRBJ2-7
CDR3 DNA: TGTGCCAGCTCACCGTCCCAGGGGAAGTACGAGCAGTACTTC
CDR3 protein: CASSPSQGKYEQYF